The 20 T cell receptor beta chains presented below share a single source sample, sequenced in a study of T cells after yellow fever vaccination. From the 5' RACE reads, TCRdb called clonotypes with MiXCR, one entry per CDR3 protein. In the table there are some 390,000 distinct CDR3 sequences, approximately 6% of which are singletons. The sequences come from PBMCs, collected 5 days after the yellow fever booster vaccination. These receptors were obtained from a man aged 25-40 years who received the YFV17D yellow fever vaccine.

The rearrangement uses TRBV7-8 and TRBJ2-7; 9 bases map to TRBD1. The length of the CDR3 is 15 residues. Germline loops: CDR1 SGHVS, CDR2 FQNEAQ. The junction had 10 bases not matched to a gene; V was cut back by 5 bases and J by 5 bases. Written as DNA, the CDR3 is TGTGCCAGCAGCGCCCCGGGACAGGGAAGCCACGAGCAGTACTTC. Amino acid sequence: CASSAPGQGSHEQYF.

This clonotype was seen more than once but under ten times. V usage is TRBV15 and J usage is TRBJ2-7, with 7 positions matching TRBD2. Germline trimming cut 5 bases from V and 2 bases from J; bases unmatched to any gene: 6. The CDR3 length is 14 residues. In germline, CDR1 is LNHNV, CDR2 YYDKDF (reference sequence). The CDR3 nucleotides read TGTGCCACCAGCTTGGGACTACCGCCCTACGAGCAGTACTTC. This translates into CATSLGLPPYEQYF.

This clonotype showed up just a few times. The rearrangement uses TRBV12-3 or TRBV12-4 and TRBJ1-2, with D possibly matching TRBD1 (5 bases). The V end lost 5 bases, the J end lost 4 bases, and 11 bases lay between the germline ends. This CDR3 spans 13 amino acids. CDR3 in DNA: TGTGCCAGCAGTCCGGGGACGTCCTATGGCTACACCTTC. Translating gives CASSPGTSYGYTF.

The gene calls are TRBV27 and TRBJ1-5, with 10 bases fitting TRBD1. Germline CDR1 reads MNHEY; CDR2 reads SMNVEV (reference sequence). V lost 4 bases, J lost 5 bases, and 5 bases stayed unmatched. The CDR3 is 15 residues long. CDR3 sequence (DNA): TGTGCCAGCAGTTCACCGGGACAGGGGTATCAGCCCCAGCATTTT. It translates to CASSSPGQGYQPQHF.

This clonotype showed up many times. The V and J genes are TRBV20-1 and TRBJ2-3; 9 bases match TRBD2. This CDR3 is built from 13 residues. J was trimmed by 6 bases and V by 3 bases; bases with no gene match: 4. Per germline, CDR1 DFQATT and CDR2 SNEGSKA (reference sequence). CDR3 nucleotide sequence: TGCAGTGCTAGCGCAAGCGGGAGGGATACGCAGTATTTT. This encodes CSASASGRDTQYF.

This clonotype was seen only a few times. The V gene is TRBV5-4, the J gene TRBJ2-3; D is undetermined. The germline V gene encodes CDR1 SGHNT and CDR2 YYREEE (reference sequence). The CDR3 length is 13 residues. Trimming stripped 5 bases from V and 5 bases from J, with 12 bases between. This chain's CDR3 is CASSREGGDTQYF. The CDR3 DNA reads TGTGCCAGCAGTAGGGAAGGTGGAGATACGCAGTATTTT. The whole variable domain, filled in from reference TRBV5-4 and TRBJ2-3, reads ETGVTQSPTHLIKTRGQQVTLRCSSQSGHNTVSWYQQALGQGPQFIFQYYREEENGRGNFPPRFSGLQFPNYSSELNVNALELDDSALYLCASSREGGDTQYFGPGTRLTVL.

The rearrangement joins TRBV6-2 or TRBV6-3 to TRBJ2-3, with D perhaps being TRBD1 or TRBD2 (5 bases each). Germline V lookup: CDR1 MNHEY, CDR2 SVGEGT. V was trimmed by 8 bases and J by 2 bases, leaving 11 bases between them. The CDR3 spans 13 residues. The DNA for the CDR3 is TGTGCCAGCGGCAGGGACGACACAGATACGCAGTATTTT. Amino acids: CASGRDDTDTQYF.

V and J are TRBV29-1 and TRBJ2-5; 11 bases match TRBD2. This CDR3 comprises 15 residues. The junction had 7 bases not matched to a gene; V was cut back by 2 bases and J by 5 bases. Germline V CDR1 and CDR2: SQVTM, ANQGSEA. CDR3 residues: CSVEFLAGGMETQYF. The CDR3 bases are TGCAGCGTTGAATTCCTAGCGGGAGGTATGGAGACCCAGTACTTC.

The V and J genes are TRBV5-6 and TRBJ2-6; D not resolved. Germline values: CDR1 SGHDT, CDR2 YYEEEE. This CDR3 has 14 residues. V lost 6 bases and J lost 1, with 8 bases in between. CDR3 residues: CASIGTSGANVLTF. The CDR3 DNA follows: TGTGCCAGCATCGGAACGTCTGGGGCCAACGTCCTGACTTTC.

This clonotype was found a few times. The gene calls are TRBV12-3 or TRBV12-4 and TRBJ1-1; D ambiguous. This CDR3 contains 12 residues. Trimming removed 0 bases from V and 4 bases from J, with 3 bases in between. CDR3 DNA: TGTGCCAGCAGTTTAGCGGCCACTGAAGCTTTCTTT. Amino acids: CASSLAATEAFF.

The chain employs TRBV30 and TRBJ2-1, with a possible D match to TRBD2 (6 bases). The V gene lost 3 bases and the J gene lost 1 base, with 10 bases spanning the gap. CDR1 is GTSNPN and CDR2 is SVGIG in the germline V gene (reference sequence). The CDR3 is 14 residues long. The CDR3 nucleotides are TGTGCCTGGAGCGTCGGGGGTTCCTACAATGAGCAGTTCTTC. It translates to CAWSVGGSYNEQFF.

Ten or more counts support this clonotype. The CDR3 nucleotides are TGTGCCAGCCCGGGGCGCAGAGGCCAGCCCCAGCATTTT. The encoded protein is CASPGRRGQPQHF. The V and J genes are TRBV21-1 and TRBJ1-5; TRBD1 reflects the table's D call only, with no check against the DNA. TRBV21-1 is annotated as a pseudogene. The CDR3 is 13 residues long.

Many counts were recorded for this clonotype. The chain uses TRBV9 and TRBJ1-5, with TRBD1 identical over 7 bases. V shed 2 bases, J shed 5 bases, and the junction held 7 bases outside the gene matches. Germline lookup yields CDR1 SGDLS and CDR2 YYNGEE. This CDR3 is 15 amino acids long. CDR3 sequence reads: CASSVEGTVYQPQHF. The CDR3, as DNA: TGTGCCAGCAGCGTGGAGGGGACAGTTTATCAGCCCCAGCATTTT.

The V gene is TRBV10-3, the J gene TRBJ2-7; D call uncertain. V was clipped by 6 bases and J by 5 bases, with 14 bases between them. The germline gives CDR1 ENHRY, CDR2 SYGVKD. CDR3 size: 13 residues. The chain's CDR3 is CAISKTVLDEQYF. DNA of the CDR3: TGTGCCATCAGCAAGACGGTCCTGGACGAGCAGTACTTC.

This clonotype was observed a few times. This chain links TRBV12-3 or TRBV12-4 with TRBJ1-4; D might be TRBD1 (5 bases). CDR3 length: 14 amino acids. Trimming left V 8 bases short and J 5 bases short, with 15 bases between. The chain's CDR3 is CASGSSGENEKLFF. Written as DNA, the CDR3 is TGTGCCAGCGGATCCTCGGGGGAGAATGAAAAACTGTTTTTT.

This clonotype has at least ten counts. The rearrangement uses TRBV20-1 and TRBJ2-2, with 15 bases fitting TRBD2. V gave up 1 base and J gave up 7 bases; unmatched junction bases: 13. CDR3 length equals 19 residues. The germline CDR1 and CDR2 sequences are DFQATT and SNEGSKA (reference sequence). The DNA of the CDR3 is TGCAGTGCTAGAGGCCCTTTAAGGACTAGCGGGAGGGCGGTCGGGGAGCTGTTTTTT. It codes for CSARGPLRTSGRAVGELFF.

This clonotype was found many times. J is TRBJ2-1 and V is TRBV20-1, with 11 bases identical to TRBD2. This CDR3 has 15 amino acids. Germline V gives CDR1 DFQATT, CDR2 SNEGSKA (reference sequence). V gave up 5 bases and J gave up 5 bases; unmatched junction bases: 8. CDR3 protein: CSADPGLAANNEQFF. The CDR3 DNA follows: TGCAGTGCTGACCCGGGACTAGCGGCAAACAATGAGCAGTTCTTC.

V is TRBV29-1 and J is TRBJ2-1; 8 bases line up with TRBD1. The V gene's germline CDR1 is SQVTM and CDR2 ANQGSEA. Trimming took 4 bases from V and 7 from J; bases not matched to a gene: 6. The CDR3 sequence is 13 residues long. DNA for the CDR3: TGCAGCGTTGTCCAGGGGGCTTATAATGAGCAGTTCTTC. Residues: CSVVQGAYNEQFF.

The genes are TRBV7-9 and TRBJ1-2, with D perhaps matching TRBD1 (5 bases). Trimming removed 6 bases at V and 4 bases at J, with 6 bases between. CDR1 and CDR2 (germline): SEHNR, FQNEAQ (reference sequence). The CDR3 extends over 11 amino acids. The CDR3 loop is CASSGAYGYTF. The CDR3 DNA reads as TGTGCCAGCAGTGGGGCCTATGGCTACACCTTC.

The sample holds many counts of this clonotype. The junction does not match germline at one end; this may be a read error. The chain combines TRBV7-7 with TRBJ2-5, with D tentatively TRBD2 (5 bases). Germline V lookup: CDR1 SSHAT, CDR2 FNYEAQ (reference sequence). The CDR3 runs to 14 residues. Here the CDR3 DNA reads TGTGCTAGCAGCTTAAACCTGGCGGGAGAGACCCAGTACTTC. Translating gives CASSLNLAGETQYF.